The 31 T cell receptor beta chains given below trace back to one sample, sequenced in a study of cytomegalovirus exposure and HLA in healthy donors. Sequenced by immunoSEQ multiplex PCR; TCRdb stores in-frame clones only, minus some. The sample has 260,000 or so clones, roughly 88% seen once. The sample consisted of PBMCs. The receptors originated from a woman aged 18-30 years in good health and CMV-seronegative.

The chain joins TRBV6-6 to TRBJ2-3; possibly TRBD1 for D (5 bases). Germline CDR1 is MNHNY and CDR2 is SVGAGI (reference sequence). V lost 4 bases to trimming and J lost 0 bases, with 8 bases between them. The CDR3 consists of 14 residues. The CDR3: CASSLPGSTDTQYF. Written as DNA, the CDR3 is TGTGCCAGCAGTTTGCCAGGGAGCACAGATACGCAGTATTTT.

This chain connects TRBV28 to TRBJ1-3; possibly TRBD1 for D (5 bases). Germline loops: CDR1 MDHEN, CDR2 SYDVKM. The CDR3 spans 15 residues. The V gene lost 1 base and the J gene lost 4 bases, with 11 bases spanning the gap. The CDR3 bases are TGTGCCAGCAGTTTATCGGGGGTATCGGGAAACACCATATATTTT. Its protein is CASSLSGVSGNTIYF.

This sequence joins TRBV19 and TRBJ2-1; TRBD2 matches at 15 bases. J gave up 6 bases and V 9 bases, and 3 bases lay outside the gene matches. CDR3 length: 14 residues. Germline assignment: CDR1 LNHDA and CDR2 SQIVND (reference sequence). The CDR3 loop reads CASAGLAGGNEQFF. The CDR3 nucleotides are TGTGCCAGCGCGGGACTAGCGGGAGGCAATGAGCAGTTCTTC. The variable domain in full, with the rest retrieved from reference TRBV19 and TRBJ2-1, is DGGITQSPKYLFRKEGQNVTLSCEQNLNHDAMYWYRQDPGQGLRLIYYSQIVNDFQKGDIAEGYSVSREKKESFPLTVTSAQKNPTAFYLCASAGLAGGNEQFFGPGTRLTVL.

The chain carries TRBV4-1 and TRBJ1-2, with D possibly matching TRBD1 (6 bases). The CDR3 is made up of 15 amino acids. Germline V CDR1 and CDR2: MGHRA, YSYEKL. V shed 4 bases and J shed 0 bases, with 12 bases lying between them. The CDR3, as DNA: TGCGCCAGCAGCCCCTCGGACAGTACTAACTATGGCTACACCTTC. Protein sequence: CASSPSDSTNYGYTF.

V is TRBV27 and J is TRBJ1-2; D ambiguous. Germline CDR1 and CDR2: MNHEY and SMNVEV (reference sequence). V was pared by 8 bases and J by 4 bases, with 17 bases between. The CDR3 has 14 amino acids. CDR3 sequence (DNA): TGTGCCAGCCTAAAGGCGGGTTCTGCCTATGGCTACACCTTC. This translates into CASLKAGSAYGYTF.

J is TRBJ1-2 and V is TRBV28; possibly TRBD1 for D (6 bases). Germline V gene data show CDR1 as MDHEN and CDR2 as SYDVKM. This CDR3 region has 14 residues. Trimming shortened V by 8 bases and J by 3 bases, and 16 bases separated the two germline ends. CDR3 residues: CASVQGNYYYGYTF. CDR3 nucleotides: TGTGCCAGCGTACAGGGAAATTACTACTATGGCTACACCTTC.

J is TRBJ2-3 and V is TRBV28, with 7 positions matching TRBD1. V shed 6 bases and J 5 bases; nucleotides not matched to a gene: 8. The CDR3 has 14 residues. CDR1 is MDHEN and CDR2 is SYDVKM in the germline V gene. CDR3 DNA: TGTGCCAGCAGGGGCACAGGGGATGTAGATACGCAGTATTTT. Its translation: CASRGTGDVDTQYF. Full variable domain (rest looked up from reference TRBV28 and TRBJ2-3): DVKVTQSSRYLVKRTGEKVFLECVQDMDHENMFWYRQDPGLGLRLIYFSYDVKMKEKGDIPEGYSVSREKKERFSLILESASTNQTSMYLCASRGTGDVDTQYFGPGTRLTVL.

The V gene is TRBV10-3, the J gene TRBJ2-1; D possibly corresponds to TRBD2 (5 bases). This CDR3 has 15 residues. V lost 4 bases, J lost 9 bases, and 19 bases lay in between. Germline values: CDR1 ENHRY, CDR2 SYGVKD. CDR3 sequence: CAISAGLERRGEQFF. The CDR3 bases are TGTGCCATCAGTGCCGGACTCGAGCGACGTGGTGAGCAGTTCTTC.

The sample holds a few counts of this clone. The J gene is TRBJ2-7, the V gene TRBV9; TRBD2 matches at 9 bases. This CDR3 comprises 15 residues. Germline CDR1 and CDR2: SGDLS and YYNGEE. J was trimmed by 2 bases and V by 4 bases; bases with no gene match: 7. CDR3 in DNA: TGTGCCAGCAGCAGAACTAGCGGGTTAACCTACGAGCAGTACTTC. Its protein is CASSRTSGLTYEQYF.

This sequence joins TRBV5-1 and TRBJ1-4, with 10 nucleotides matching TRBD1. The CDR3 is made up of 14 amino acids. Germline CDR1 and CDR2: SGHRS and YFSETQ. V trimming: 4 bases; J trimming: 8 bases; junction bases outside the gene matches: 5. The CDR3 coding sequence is TGCGCCAGCAGCCTGCGGGACAGGGGCGAAAAACTGTTTTTT. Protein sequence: CASSLRDRGEKLFF.

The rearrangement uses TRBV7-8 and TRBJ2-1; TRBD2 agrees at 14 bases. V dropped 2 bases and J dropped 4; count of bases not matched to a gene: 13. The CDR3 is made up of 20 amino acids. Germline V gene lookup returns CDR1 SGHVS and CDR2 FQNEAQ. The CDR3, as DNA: TGTGCCAGCAGCTTAAGTTGGACTAGCGGGAGGATATCGGGGTACAATGAGCAGTTCTTC. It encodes CASSLSWTSGRISGYNEQFF.

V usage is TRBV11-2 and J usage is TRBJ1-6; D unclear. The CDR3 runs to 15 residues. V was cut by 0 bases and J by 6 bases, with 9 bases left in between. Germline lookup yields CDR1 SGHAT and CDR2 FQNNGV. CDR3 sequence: CASSLDPLVNSPLHF. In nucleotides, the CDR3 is TGTGCCAGCAGCTTAGACCCTCTCGTTAATTCACCCCTCCACTTT. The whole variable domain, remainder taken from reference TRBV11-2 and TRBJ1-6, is EAGVAQSPRYKIIEKRQSVAFWCNPISGHATLYWYQQILGQGPKLLIQFQNNGVVDDSQLPKDRFSAERLKGVDSTLKIQPAKLEDSAVYLCASSLDPLVNSPLHFGNGTRLTVT.

The CDR3 protein is CSVETQGSLLSYEQYF. The DNA for the CDR3 is TGCAGCGTTGAAACACAGGGGTCCCTCCTCTCCTACGAGCAGTACTTC. J is TRBJ2-7 and V is TRBV29-1, with TRBD1 identical over 7 bases. After removal of 2 bases from V and 0 bases from J, the junction contained 10 bases not matched to a gene. Germline CDR1 is SQVTM and CDR2 is ANQGSEA. The CDR3 runs to 16 residues.

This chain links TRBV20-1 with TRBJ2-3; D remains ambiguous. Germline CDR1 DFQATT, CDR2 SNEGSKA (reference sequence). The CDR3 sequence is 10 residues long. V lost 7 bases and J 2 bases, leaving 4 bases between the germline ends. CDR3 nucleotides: TGCAGTGGGGCCACAGATACGCAGTATTTT. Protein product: CSGATDTQYF.

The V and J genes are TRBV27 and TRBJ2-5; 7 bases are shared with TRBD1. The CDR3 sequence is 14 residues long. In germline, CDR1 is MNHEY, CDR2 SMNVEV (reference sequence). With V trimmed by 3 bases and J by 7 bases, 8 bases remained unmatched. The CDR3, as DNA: TGTGCCAGCAGTTTTGGGAAGGGGACAGCGACCCAGTACTTC. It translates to CASSFGKGTATQYF.

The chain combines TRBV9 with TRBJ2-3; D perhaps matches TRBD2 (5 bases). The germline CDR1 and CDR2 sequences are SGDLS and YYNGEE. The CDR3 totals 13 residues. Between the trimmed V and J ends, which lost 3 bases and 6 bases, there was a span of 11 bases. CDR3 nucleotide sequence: TGTGCCAGCAGCGCTCCCCCGGGGGATACGCAGTATTTT. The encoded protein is CASSAPPGDTQYF.

DNA for the CDR3: TGTGCCAGCAGTCGCGCGGGGTTGAAGTACTTC. It encodes CASSRAGLKYF. The chain couples TRBV6-6 to TRBJ2-7, with D possibly TRBD2 on 6 matching bases. Per germline, CDR1 MNHNY and CDR2 SVGAGI (reference sequence). The CDR3 is 11 amino acids. The germline V and J ends were trimmed by 5 bases and 11 bases, with 13 bases remaining between them.

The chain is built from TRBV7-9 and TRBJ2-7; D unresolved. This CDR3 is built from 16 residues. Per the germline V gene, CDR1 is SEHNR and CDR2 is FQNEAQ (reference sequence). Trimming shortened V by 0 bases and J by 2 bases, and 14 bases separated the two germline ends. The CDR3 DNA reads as TGTGCCAGCAGCTTAGCGCTTACGGGTGAGACCTACGAGCAGTACTTC. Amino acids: CASSLALTGETYEQYF.

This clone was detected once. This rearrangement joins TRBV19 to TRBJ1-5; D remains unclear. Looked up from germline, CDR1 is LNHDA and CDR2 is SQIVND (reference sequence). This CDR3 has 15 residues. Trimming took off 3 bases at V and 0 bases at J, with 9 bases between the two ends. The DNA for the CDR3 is TGTGCCAGTAGTATCACGTCGGGTAGCAATCAGCCCCAGCATTTT. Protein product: CASSITSGSNQPQHF.

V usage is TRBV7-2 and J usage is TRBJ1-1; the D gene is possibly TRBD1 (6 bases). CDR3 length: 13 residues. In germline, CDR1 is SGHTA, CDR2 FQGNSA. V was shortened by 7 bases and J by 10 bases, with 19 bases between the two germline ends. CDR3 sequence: CASTKTSDRRAFF. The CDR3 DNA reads TGTGCCAGCACCAAGACCTCGGACAGAAGAGCTTTCTTT.

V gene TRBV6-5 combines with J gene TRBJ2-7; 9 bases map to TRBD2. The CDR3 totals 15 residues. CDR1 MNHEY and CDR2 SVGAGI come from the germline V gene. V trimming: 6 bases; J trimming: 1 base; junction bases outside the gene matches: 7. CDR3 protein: CASRNLAGSSYEQYF. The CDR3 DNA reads TGTGCCAGCAGGAATCTAGCGGGGTCTTCCTACGAGCAGTACTTC.

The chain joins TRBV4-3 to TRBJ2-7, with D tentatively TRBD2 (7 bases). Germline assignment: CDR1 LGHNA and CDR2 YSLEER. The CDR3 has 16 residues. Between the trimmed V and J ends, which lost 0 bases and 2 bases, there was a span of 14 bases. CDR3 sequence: CASSQDRRGRAYEQYF. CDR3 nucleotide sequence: TGCGCCAGCAGCCAAGACAGAAGGGGGAGGGCCTACGAGCAGTACTTC.

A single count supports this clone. CDR3 in amino acids: CASSLNSPNYGYTF. The CDR3 DNA reads as TGTGCCAGCAGCTTAAACAGCCCTAACTATGGCTACACCTTC. The V gene is TRBV11-2, the J gene TRBJ1-2; no reliable D call. V was cut by 2 bases and J by 0 bases, with 7 bases left in between. The CDR3 totals 14 residues. Germline V gives CDR1 SGHAT, CDR2 FQNNGV.

Written as DNA, the CDR3 is TGCAGCGTTGTCGGGGACAGGGAGCCCGACGCCTACGAGCAGTACTTC. Protein sequence: CSVVGDREPDAYEQYF. This rearrangement joins TRBV29-1 to TRBJ2-7; 9 nucleotides line up with TRBD1. Per the germline V gene, CDR1 is SQVTM and CDR2 is ANQGSEA. J lost 2 bases, V lost 4 bases, and 12 bases had no gene match. This CDR3 is built from 16 residues.

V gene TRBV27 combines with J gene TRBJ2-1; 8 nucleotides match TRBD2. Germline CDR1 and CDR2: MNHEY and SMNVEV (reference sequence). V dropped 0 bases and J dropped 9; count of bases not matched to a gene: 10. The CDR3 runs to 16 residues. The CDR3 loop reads CASSLSPNGRALEQFF. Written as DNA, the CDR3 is TGTGCCAGCAGTTTATCGCCCAACGGGAGGGCCCTTGAGCAGTTCTTC.

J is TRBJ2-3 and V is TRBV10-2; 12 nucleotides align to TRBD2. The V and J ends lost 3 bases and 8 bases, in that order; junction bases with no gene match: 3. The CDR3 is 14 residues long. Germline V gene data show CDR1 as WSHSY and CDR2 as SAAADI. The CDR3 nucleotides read TGCGCCAGCAGTGACCTAGCGGGAGGGAGTACGCAGTATTTT. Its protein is CASSDLAGGSTQYF.

CDR3 sequence reads: CASSERRGEREQYF. The CDR3 nucleotides are TGTGCCAGCAGTGAACGGCGGGGGGAGAGGGAGCAGTACTTC. The chain joins TRBV2 to TRBJ2-7; 8 nucleotides align to TRBD2. The J segment lost 7 bases and the V segment lost 2 bases, leaving 7 bases of the junction unmatched. This CDR3 comprises 14 residues. Germline V gene data show CDR1 as SNHLY and CDR2 as FYNNEI.

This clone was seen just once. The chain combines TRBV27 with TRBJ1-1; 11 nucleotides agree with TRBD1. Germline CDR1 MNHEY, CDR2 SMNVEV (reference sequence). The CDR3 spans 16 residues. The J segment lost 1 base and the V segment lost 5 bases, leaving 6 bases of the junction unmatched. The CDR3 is CASSPGTGGSNTEAFF. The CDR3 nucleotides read TGTGCCAGCAGTCCCGGGACAGGGGGTTCGAACACTGAAGCTTTCTTT.

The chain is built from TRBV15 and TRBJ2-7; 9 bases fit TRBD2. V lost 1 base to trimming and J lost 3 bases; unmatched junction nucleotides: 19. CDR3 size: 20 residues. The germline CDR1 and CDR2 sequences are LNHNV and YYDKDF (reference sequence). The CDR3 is CATSRVGGVAGALRDYEQYF. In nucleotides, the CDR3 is TGTGCCACCAGCAGAGTCGGCGGGGTAGCGGGAGCCCTTAGGGACTACGAGCAGTACTTC.

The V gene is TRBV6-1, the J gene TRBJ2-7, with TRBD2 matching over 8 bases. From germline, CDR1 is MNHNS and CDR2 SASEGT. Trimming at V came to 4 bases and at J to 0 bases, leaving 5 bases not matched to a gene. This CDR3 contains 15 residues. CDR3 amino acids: CASSALAGSSYEQYF. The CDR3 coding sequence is TGTGCCAGCAGTGCGCTAGCGGGCAGCTCCTACGAGCAGTACTTC.

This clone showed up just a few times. The CDR3 spells CASSVSGSYGYTF. CDR3 nucleotide sequence: TGTGCCAGCAGTGTGTCGGGATCCTATGGCTACACCTTC. The V gene is TRBV2, the J gene TRBJ1-2; D gene unclear. The CDR3 spans 13 residues. Trimming pared 4 bases from V and 4 bases from J, leaving 10 bases between. CDR1 SNHLY and CDR2 FYNNEI come from the germline V gene.